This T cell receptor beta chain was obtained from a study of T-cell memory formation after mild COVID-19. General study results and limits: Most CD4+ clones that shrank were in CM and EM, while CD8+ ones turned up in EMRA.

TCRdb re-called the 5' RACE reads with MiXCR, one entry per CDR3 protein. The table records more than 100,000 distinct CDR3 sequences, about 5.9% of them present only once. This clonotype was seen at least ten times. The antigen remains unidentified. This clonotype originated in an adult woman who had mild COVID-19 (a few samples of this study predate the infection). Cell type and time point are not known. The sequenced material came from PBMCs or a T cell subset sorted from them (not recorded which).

This CDR3 is CASSLGGLAGVSGEQFF. The CDR3 nucleotides read TGCGCCAGCAGCTTGGGCGGGCTAGCGGGAGTCAGCGGTGAGCAGTTCTTC. V gene TRBV5-1 combines with J gene TRBJ2-1, with 10 nucleotides matching TRBD2. The CDR3 consists of 17 residues. V lost 0 bases, J lost 9 bases, and 12 bases stayed unmatched. The V gene's germline CDR1 is SGHRS and CDR2 YFSETQ.